This T cell receptor (beta chain) was profiled in a study of T cell repertoires in ileal Crohn's disease. Study-wide points: High-frequency clones were more common in sorted CD8 than CD4 cells.

To note about this clone: Its target is unknown.

Sequenced by immunoSEQ multiplex PCR; TCRdb stores in-frame clones only, minus some. The table lists fewer than 20,000 clones, approximately 94% of them singletons. The source material was ileal tissue. The source is an adult with Crohn's disease.

The CDR3 sequence: CASSATGTDSNYGYTF. Written as DNA, the CDR3 is TGCGCCAGCAGCGCCACCGGGACTGATTCTAACTATGGCTACACCTTC. The chain employs TRBV5-1 and TRBJ1-2; TRBD1 is a possible D gene (5 bases). Germline V lookup: CDR1 SGHRS, CDR2 YFSETQ. Trimming removed 4 bases from V and 0 bases from J, with 16 bases in between. The CDR3 is made up of 16 amino acids.